This T cell receptor beta chain is from a study of Graves' ophthalmopathy and Graves' hyperthyroidism. Study-wide findings and caveats: Separation of ophthalmopathy from stable hyperthyroidism was achieved by a 13-signature model, at about 91% sensitivity and roughly 80% specificity.

This clonotype was picked up many times. As yet, its antigen is unknown. RNA transcripts yielded amplified TCR beta CDR3 regions. The workflow started with a first-round RT-PCR run with HTBI primers and then moved on to a second-round multiplex PCR. MiXCR, run by TCRdb on the multiplex PCR reads, gives a single entry per CDR3 protein. Seen here are 600,000 to 950,000 distinct CDR3 sequences, 40% observed once, and the top ten hold about 40%. CDR3 length equals 15 residues. Trimming stripped 0 bases from V and 1 base from J, with 9 bases between. Per germline, CDR1 SGHVS and CDR2 FQNEAQ. The chain combines TRBV7-8 with TRBJ1-1; D is perhaps TRBD1 (5 bases). The TCR sequence derives from an adult man with Graves' ophthalmopathy. The sample consisted of peripheral blood. CDR3 region: CASSLAGGQNTEAFF. CDR3 DNA sequence: TGTGCCAGCAGCTTAGCTGGAGGACAGAACACTGAAGCTTTCTTT.